What follows are 27 T cell receptor beta chains derived from one specimen sequenced in a study of blood T cells in healthy people across ages. Next came a second PCR, run for about 6 to 11 cycles, which used a sample-barcoded 5' primer along with a J-beta primer mix. TCRdb ran MiXCR on the 5' RACE reads and lists one entry per CDR3 protein. Of under 1 million distinct CDR3 sequences in the sample, about 42% were seen once. The sample taken for sequencing was blood. These receptors originate from a man between 60 and 75 years old in good health.

This clonotype was seen a few times. The chain recombines TRBV9 with TRBJ2-7; TRBD1 matches 7 bases. The end of the DNA is better explained by TRBJ2-5, so the J call may be wrong. Germline V gives CDR1 SGDLS, CDR2 YYNGEE. The CDR3 sequence is 13 residues long. For the CDR3, the DNA is TGTGCCAGCAGCGTAACAGGGGTAGGGACCCAGTACTTC. It translates to CASSVTGVGTQYF.

This clonotype was observed a few times. V usage is TRBV7-8 and J usage is TRBJ2-1, with a possible D match to TRBD2 (6 bases). The CDR3 is 12 amino acids. The germline CDR1 and CDR2 sequences are SGHVS and FQNEAQ. Trimming removed 3 bases from V and 11 bases from J, with 11 bases in between. CDR3 protein: CASSFSGGKQFF. In DNA, the CDR3 is TGTGCCAGCAGCTTCTCTGGAGGGAAGCAGTTCTTC. The whole variable domain, remainder taken from reference TRBV7-8 and TRBJ2-1, is GAGVSQSPRYKVAKRGQDVALRCDPISGHVSLFWYQQALGQGPEFLTYFQNEAQLDKSGLPSDRFFAERPEGSVSTLKIQRTQQEDSAVYLCASSFSGGKQFFGPGTRLTVL.

The rearrangement uses TRBV6-4 and TRBJ2-2, with a weak D call TRBD1 (5 bases). CDR3 length: 13 amino acids. CDR1 and CDR2 from the germline V gene are MRHNA and SNTAGT. V was clipped by 6 bases and J by 6 bases, with 11 bases between them. CDR3 protein: CASRASGSGELFF. CDR3 nucleotide sequence: TGTGCCAGCAGGGCCTCAGGGTCCGGGGAGCTGTTTTTT.

V usage is TRBV5-5 and J usage is TRBJ1-3, with D possibly being TRBD1 (5 bases). Trimming pared 1 base from V and 0 bases from J, leaving 14 bases between. CDR1 is SGHKS, CDR2 YYEKEE, per germline (reference sequence). The CDR3 contains 17 residues. The CDR3 bases are TGTGCCAGCAGCTTGTTGCCAGGGCCGAACTCTGGAAACACCATATATTTT. Amino acid sequence: CASSLLPGPNSGNTIYF.

This clonotype was seen more than once but under ten times. This rearrangement joins TRBV7-2 to TRBJ2-3, with a weak D call TRBD2 (5 bases). V lost 5 bases and J 0 bases, leaving 15 bases between the germline ends. CDR1 and CDR2 (germline): SGHTA, FQGNSA. The CDR3 contains 16 residues. The CDR3 loop reads CASSPRRAASTDTQYF. For the CDR3, the DNA is TGTGCCAGCAGCCCCCGGAGAGCGGCTAGCACAGATACGCAGTATTTT. Based on the CDR3 plus reference TRBV7-2 and TRBJ2-3, the full variable domain is GAGVSQSPSNKVTEKGKDVELRCDPISGHTALYWYRQSLGQGLEFLIYFQGNSAPDKSGLPSDRFSAERTGGSVSTLTIQRTQQEDSAVYLCASSPRRAASTDTQYFGPGTRLTVL.

The chain recombines TRBV30 with TRBJ2-7; D not resolved. CDR1 and CDR2 from the germline V gene are GTSNPN and SVGIG (reference sequence). The ends were cut back, 0 bases at V and 3 bases at J, with 12 bases in the middle. This CDR3 comprises 14 residues. The CDR3 is CAWSVQNRFYEQYF. In DNA form, the CDR3 reads TGTGCCTGGAGTGTACAGAACAGATTCTACGAGCAGTACTTC. Using reference TRBV30 and TRBJ2-7 for the parts outside the CDR3, the full variable domain is SQTIHQWPATLVQPVGSPLSLECTVEGTSNPNLYWYRQAAGRGLQLLFYSVGIGQISSEVPQNLSASRPQDRQFILSSKKLLLSDSGFYLCAWSVQNRFYEQYFGPGTRLTVT.

V and J are TRBV7-9 and TRBJ1-1; TRBD1 agrees at 9 bases. The CDR3 is 19 residues long. In germline, CDR1 is SEHNR, CDR2 FQNEAQ (reference sequence). The V gene end was trimmed by 6 bases and the J gene end by 4 bases; junction bases not matched to a gene: 21. The CDR3, as DNA: TGTGCCAGCAGTTCCTATAGAGGACAGGGGTCCCCCGCGACCACTGAAGCTTTCTTT. Residues: CASSSYRGQGSPATTEAFF.

To note about this clonotype: A junction boundary mismatches the germline segment, possibly from a read error. The J gene is TRBJ1-1, the V gene TRBV5-1, with D hard to call. Germline CDR1 SGHRS, CDR2 YFSETQ. CDR3 length: 17 residues. CDR3 sequence: CAGSLRQDGGLNTEAFF. CDR3 DNA sequence: TGCGCCGGCAGCTTGAGGCAAGACGGCGGCCTGAACACTGAAGCTTTCTTT.

The chain links TRBV10-3 to TRBJ1-5, with D unclear. The CDR3 has 14 amino acids. Germline V gives CDR1 ENHRY, CDR2 SYGVKD. V was pared by 3 bases and J by 2 bases, with 8 bases between. CDR3 amino acids: CAISDGLGNQPQHF. CDR3 nucleotide sequence: TGTGCCATCAGTGACGGACTTGGCAATCAGCCCCAGCATTTT.

The chain recombines TRBV7-2 with TRBJ1-1; D gene unclear. Germline loops: CDR1 SGHTA, CDR2 FQGNSA. Trimming took off 4 bases at V and 0 bases at J, with 21 bases between the two ends. This CDR3 spans 18 amino acids. The CDR3, as DNA: TGTGCCAGCAGCTCAGTCGGGGATGTCGGGGAAATGAACACTGAAGCTTTCTTT. It codes for CASSSVGDVGEMNTEAFF.

The rearrangement links TRBV2 to TRBJ1-1; D is unclear. Germline V lookup: CDR1 SNHLY, CDR2 FYNNEI. Trimming shortened V by 4 bases and J by 0 bases, and 6 bases separated the two germline ends. The CDR3 runs 13 residues. CDR3 DNA sequence: TGTGCCAGCAGTGGATACATGAACACTGAAGCTTTCTTT. It is translated as CASSGYMNTEAFF.

A remark on this clonotype: This could be a read error, since a much larger clone is one nucleotide away. The chain is built from TRBV5-1 and TRBJ2-5; D tentatively fits TRBD1 or TRBD2 (5 bases each). Trimming removed 5 bases at V and 11 bases at J, with 28 bases between. The germline V gene encodes CDR1 SGHRS and CDR2 YFSETQ. The CDR3 is 16 amino acids. CDR3 sequence reads: CASRQEPGRTNNEQYF. CDR3 DNA: TGCGCCAGCAGACAGGAACCGGGACGGACAAACAATGAGCAGTACTTC.

This rearrangement joins TRBV7-2 to TRBJ2-2; D unclear. Germline loops: CDR1 SGHTA, CDR2 FQGNSA. There are 15 residues in the CDR3. With 5 bases removed from V and 1 base from J, the gap between germline ends came to 11 bases. The CDR3 DNA is TGTGCCAGCAGCCCCTGGCTGGGGAACACCGGGGAGCTGTTTTTT. Translated: CASSPWLGNTGELFF.

V usage is TRBV7-6 and J usage is TRBJ1-1; D might be TRBD1 (6 bases). The CDR3 consists of 16 residues. CDR1 is SGHVS and CDR2 is FNYEAQ in the germline V gene. V lost 5 bases, J lost 4 bases, and 20 bases lay in between. CDR3 DNA: TGTGCCAGCAGCCCACAGGGTACAGCTGGAGTCACTGAAGCTTTCTTT. Encoded protein: CASSPQGTAGVTEAFF.

The genes are TRBV6-6 and TRBJ1-1, with a weak D call TRBD1 (5 bases). Trimming removed 2 bases from V and 4 bases from J, with 20 bases in between. The CDR3 extends over 17 amino acids. Germline V gives CDR1 MNHNY, CDR2 SVGAGI (reference sequence). The CDR3 loop reads CASSYPIRRGGSTEAFF. The CDR3 coding sequence is TGTGCCAGCAGTTACCCGATAAGGAGGGGCGGTAGCACTGAAGCTTTCTTT.

The V gene is TRBV20-1, the J gene TRBJ2-2, with D perhaps TRBD1 (5 bases). The CDR3 is 15 amino acids. CDR1 is DFQATT and CDR2 is SNEGSKA in the germline V gene (reference sequence). The germline V and J ends were trimmed by 5 bases and 4 bases, with 17 bases remaining between them. CDR3 sequence: CSAGTGNFRTGELFF. CDR3 sequence (DNA): TGCAGTGCTGGCACAGGAAATTTTCGCACCGGGGAGCTGTTTTTT.

The chain employs TRBV20-1 and TRBJ2-7; 8 positions agree with TRBD1. Losses at the gene ends were 5 bases for V and 0 bases for J; bases not matched to a gene: 12. This CDR3 has 16 amino acids. Germline V gives CDR1 DFQATT, CDR2 SNEGSKA (reference sequence). The CDR3 DNA sequence: TGCAGTGCTCCTTCACCCGGGACAGGTAACTCCTACGAGCAGTACTTC. Translated: CSAPSPGTGNSYEQYF.

This clonotype occurred a few times. V usage is TRBV9 and J usage is TRBJ2-1; 13 bases are a match to TRBD2. The germline CDR1 and CDR2 sequences are SGDLS and YYNGEE. CDR3 size: 16 residues. The J segment lost 9 bases and the V segment lost 3 bases, leaving 9 bases of the junction unmatched. DNA of the CDR3: TGTGCCAGCAGCGCCACGGGGACTAGCGGGAAGGGTGAGCAGTTCTTC. Amino acid sequence: CASSATGTSGKGEQFF.

With regard to this clonotype: This may be a read error, as it is one base from a much larger clone. The gene calls are TRBV29-1 and TRBJ2-5, with 9 bases that match TRBD2. The CDR3 extends over 13 amino acids. Germline lookup yields CDR1 SQVTM and CDR2 ANQGSEA. Trimming removed 7 bases from V and 9 bases from J; junction bases left unmatched: 12. CDR3 amino acids: CSGGLAGPGAQYF. Here the CDR3 DNA reads TGCAGCGGTGGGCTAGCGGGACCCGGGGCCCAGTACTTC. The entire variable domain, with the rest obtained from reference TRBV29-1 and TRBJ2-5, is as follows: SAVISQKPSRDICQRGTSLTIQCQVDSQVTMMFWYRQQPGQSLTLIATANQGSEATYESGFVIDKFPISRPNLTFSTLTVSNMSPEDSSIYLCSGGLAGPGAQYFGPGTRLLVL.

This clonotype was recorded many times. This rearrangement joins TRBV7-9 to TRBJ2-5; D might be TRBD2 (5 bases). V lost 5 bases, J lost 4 bases, and 8 bases lay in between. The CDR3 consists of 12 residues. CDR1 SEHNR and CDR2 FQNEAQ come from the germline V gene (reference sequence). CDR3 loop: CASSQEGETQYF. In nucleotides, the CDR3 is TGTGCCAGCAGCCAAGAGGGAGAGACCCAGTACTTC.

This clonotype was detected once. An end of the junction does not agree with germline; a read error may underlie this. The chain uses TRBV20-1 and TRBJ1-2; D remains unclear. The CDR3 totals 12 residues. Per germline, CDR1 DFQATT and CDR2 SNEGSKA (reference sequence). CDR3 in amino acids: CSAADENYSYTF. For the CDR3, the DNA is TGCAGTGCTGCCGACGAAAACTATAGCTACACCTTC.

This chain connects TRBV3-1 to TRBJ2-4, with a possible D match to TRBD1 (6 bases). Gene TRBJ2-7 matches the end of the DNA better, so the J call may be wrong. Per germline, CDR1 LGHDT and CDR2 YNNKEL (reference sequence). CDR3 size: 12 residues. DNA for the CDR3: TGTGCCAGCAAACCGGACAGCTACGAGCAGTACTTC. Protein: CASKPDSYEQYF.

V usage is TRBV25-1 and J usage is TRBJ1-4; perhaps TRBD1 as D (5 bases). The length of the CDR3 is 16 residues. Germline V gene sequence: CDR1 MGHDK, CDR2 SYGVNS. Trimming stripped 2 bases from V and 8 bases from J, with 18 bases between. The DNA of the CDR3 is TGTGCCAGCAGTGAAGGGATGGGACGAGAAAGGGAAAAACTGTTTTTT. Encoded protein: CASSEGMGREREKLFF.

The chain couples TRBV4-1 to TRBJ2-7; D gene ambiguous. The V end was cut by 0 bases, the J end by 3 bases, with 15 bases between. The CDR3 consists of 16 residues. The germline CDR1 and CDR2 sequences are MGHRA and YSYEKL. The CDR3 region has the DNA TGCGCCAGCAGCCAAGATTCCGGGTCTGGATACTACGAGCAGTACTTC. It translates to CASSQDSGSGYYEQYF.

This clonotype has more than one count but fewer than ten. The chain is built from TRBV18 and TRBJ2-5; D might be TRBD2 (5 bases). This CDR3 has 16 residues. The germline gives CDR1 KGHSH, CDR2 LQKENI. Trimming left V 3 bases short and J 4 bases short, with 18 bases between. Here the CDR3 reads CASSPRAASLRETQYF. The CDR3 DNA follows: TGTGCCAGCTCACCGCGGGCGGCTAGCCTGCGAGAGACCCAGTACTTC. The entire variable domain, with the rest obtained from reference TRBV18 and TRBJ2-5, is as follows: NAGVMQNPRHLVRRRGQEARLRCSPMKGHSHVYWYRQLPEEGLKFMVYLQKENIIDESGMPKERFSAEFPKEGPSILRIQQVVRGDSAAYFCASSPRAASLRETQYFGPGTRLLVL.

This clonotype was detected a few times. V and J are TRBV7-9 and TRBJ1-2, with 7 bases fitting TRBD1. CDR1 and CDR2 (germline): SEHNR, FQNEAQ (reference sequence). The CDR3 is made up of 15 amino acids. Germline trimming cut 5 bases from V and 2 bases from J; bases unmatched to any gene: 8. In DNA form, the CDR3 reads TGTGCCAGCAGCCTTACCGGGACAGCGAACTATGGCTACACCTTC. Protein: CASSLTGTANYGYTF.

This sequence joins TRBV5-6 and TRBJ1-1, with D perhaps matching TRBD1 (5 bases). Trimming removed 1 base from V and 0 bases from J, with 19 bases in between. Germline assignment: CDR1 SGHDT and CDR2 YYEEEE. The CDR3 contains 18 residues. Here the CDR3 DNA reads TGTGCCAGCAGCTTGTTGTTGCCGGGGGGGACCTTGAACACTGAAGCTTTCTTT. It specifies CASSLLLPGGTLNTEAFF.